The following is a TCR beta chain sequence with its context. Antigen specificity is unknown. The sample comes from a study of human T cells and chemical hapten exposure. Overall study context: Small pooled library volume differences chiefly drove per-sample TCR yield variation. Overall study findings and caveats: High-frequency TCRs, those above 1 in 1000, stayed the same after DPC sensitization.

Described time point: patch test 2, 6 weeks after DPC sensitization. Treatment specified: therapeutic diphenylcyclopropenone sensitization with weekly scalp DPC. Sequencing started from total RNA isolated from unfractionated whole blood. V lost 1 base, J lost 5 bases, and 14 bases stayed unmatched. This CDR3 contains 18 residues. Germline CDR1 SGHTA, CDR2 FQGNSA. MiXCR was run by TCRdb on the RACE reads, yielding one entry per CDR3 protein. The data show 330,000 or so distinct CDR3 sequences, about 6% seen once. This clonotype was obtained from a woman between 18 and 29 years old with alopecia areata. Some clones in this sample may be carry-over from other donors' samples. The sequences come from whole blood, collected in connection with sensitization to the hapten diphenylcyclopropenone (DPC). This chain uses TRBV7-2 with TRBJ2-5; 9 positions match TRBD2. The CDR3 coding sequence is TGTGCCAGCAGCTTAGAAGGTCTAGCGGGGCCGGCCCGTGAGACCCAGTACTTC. It encodes CASSLEGLAGPARETQYF.